Below, 21 T cell receptor beta chains from the same sample are listed, as sequenced in a study of T cells after yellow fever vaccination. MiXCR, run by TCRdb on the 5' RACE reads, gives a single entry per CDR3 protein. The sample gives 110,000 or so distinct CDR3 sequences, more than 5.5% of which show up once; approximately 2.7% is in the top ten. Material: CD4+ T cells sorted from PBMCs, obtained roughly 47 days after the first yellow fever vaccination. Receptors were obtained from a man between 18 and 29 years old who received the YFV17D yellow fever vaccine.

This clonotype was counted many times. The chain recombines TRBV9 with TRBJ2-7, with 11 bases lining up with TRBD2. Germline CDR1 is SGDLS and CDR2 is YYNGEE. This CDR3 is 18 amino acids long. Trimming removed 0 bases from V and 2 bases from J; junction bases left unmatched: 10. Here the CDR3 reads CASSVGVTSGDHTYEQYF. For the CDR3, the DNA is TGTGCCAGCAGCGTAGGTGTGACTAGCGGGGACCATACCTACGAGCAGTACTTC.

This clonotype was seen repeatedly, ten times or more. This chain connects TRBV5-1 to TRBJ2-1; 7 nucleotides line up with TRBD2. V trimming: 0 bases; J trimming: 6 bases; junction bases outside the gene matches: 3. Germline lookup yields CDR1 SGHRS and CDR2 YFSETQ. The CDR3 length is 14 residues. The CDR3 loop is CASSLGLAGNEQFF. The CDR3 region has the DNA TGCGCCAGCAGCTTGGGACTAGCTGGCAATGAGCAGTTCTTC.

This clonotype was observed at least ten times. The chain combines TRBV3-1 with TRBJ2-7; 9 bases line up with TRBD2. Per germline, CDR1 LGHDT and CDR2 YNNKEL (reference sequence). This CDR3 has 16 amino acids. J lost 5 bases, V lost 0 bases, and 8 bases had no gene match. The CDR3 spells CASSQDLGTSRHEQYF. The DNA for the CDR3 is TGTGCCAGCAGCCAAGATCTCGGGACTAGCCGCCACGAGCAGTACTTC.

This clonotype was seen at least ten times. This chain links TRBV20-1 with TRBJ2-7, with TRBD2 matching 8 bases. Germline CDR1 and CDR2: DFQATT and SNEGSKA (reference sequence). The CDR3 has 14 amino acids. Losses at the gene ends were 3 bases for V and 3 bases for J; bases not matched to a gene: 7. In nucleotides, the CDR3 is TGCAGTGCTAGCGATCCACTAGCGGACTACGAGCAGTACGTC. Translated, it gives CSASDPLADYEQYV.

Many counts were recorded for this clonotype. The chain is built from TRBV6-5 and TRBJ1-3; D might be TRBD1 (6 bases). CDR1 is MNHEY, CDR2 SVGAGI, per germline. Trimming pared 5 bases from V and 1 base from J, leaving 12 bases between. The CDR3 runs to 15 residues. CDR3 DNA: TGTGCCAGCAGTATTATACAGGGATCTGGAAACACCATATATTTT. This sequence encodes CASSIIQGSGNTIYF.

This clonotype was seen ten or more times. The chain uses TRBV7-2 and TRBJ2-5, with 14 bases aligning to TRBD2. The V gene's germline CDR1 is SGHTA and CDR2 FQGNSA. This CDR3 region has 16 residues. The V gene end was trimmed by 5 bases and the J gene end by 4 bases; junction bases not matched to a gene: 6. The DNA of the CDR3 is TGTGCCAGCAGCCTGACTAGCGGGGGGGGTGGAGAGACCCAGTACTTC. It translates to CASSLTSGGGGETQYF.

This clonotype has just a few counts. The genes are TRBV7-2 and TRBJ2-2; TRBD2 matches 7 bases. Germline-derived CDR1 and CDR2 are SGHTA and FQGNSA. The CDR3 contains 15 residues. V shed 3 bases and J 1 base; nucleotides not matched to a gene: 2. The CDR3 DNA reads TGTGCCAGCAGCTTGACTAGCCAGAACACCGGGGAGCTGTTTTTT. Protein: CASSLTSQNTGELFF.

This clonotype occurred a few times. V gene TRBV18 combines with J gene TRBJ2-7; 11 bases fit TRBD2. Germline CDR1 KGHSH, CDR2 LQKENI. This CDR3 has 15 residues. Losses at the gene ends were 5 bases for V and 5 bases for J; bases not matched to a gene: 8. CDR3 in DNA: TGTGCCAGCTCAGAATTAGCGGGGGGGCCTGACGAGCAGTACTTC. Its translation: CASSELAGGPDEQYF.

This clonotype was picked up a small number of times. This chain links TRBV5-4 with TRBJ2-7; 9 nucleotides match TRBD1. The CDR3 has 15 amino acids. Germline V gene lookup returns CDR1 SGHNT and CDR2 YYREEE (reference sequence). Trimming cost V 2 bases and J 2 bases; bases outside gene matches: 5. For the CDR3, the DNA is TGTGCCAGCAGCTTCGACAGGGGGTCCACCTACGAGCAGTACGTC. Translated: CASSFDRGSTYEQYV.

There are many counts of this clonotype. The chain has TRBV14 and TRBJ1-2, with D possibly matching TRBD1 (5 bases). The V gene's germline CDR1 is SGHDN and CDR2 FVKESK. This CDR3 comprises 15 residues. V lost 3 bases to trimming and J lost 3 bases, with 14 bases between them. The CDR3 protein is CASSHYLGLDYGYTF. CDR3 DNA sequence: TGTGCCAGCAGCCATTATTTGGGGCTCGACTATGGCTACACCTTC.

In this sample, this clonotype turned up many times. This chain's CDR3 is CASRQTNSNQPQHF. For the CDR3, the DNA is TGTGCCAGCAGACAAACAAATTCGAATCAGCCCCAGCATTTT. The chain joins TRBV28 to TRBJ1-5, with D unresolved. The CDR3 consists of 14 residues. With 6 bases removed from V and 4 bases from J, the gap between germline ends came to 13 bases. The germline CDR1 and CDR2 sequences are MDHEN and SYDVKM.

The chain joins TRBV5-4 to TRBJ2-3, with D unclear. CDR1 is SGHNT, CDR2 YYREEE, per germline (reference sequence). V shed 1 base and J shed 2 bases, with 8 bases lying between them. This CDR3 is 14 amino acids long. CDR3 coding DNA: TGTGCCAGCAGCTTGACTAAATCCACAGATACGCAGTATTTT. Protein: CASSLTKSTDTQYF.

This clonotype was seen at least ten times. The V call is TRBV28, the J call TRBJ1-2; TRBD1 matches at 10 bases. The CDR3 extends over 13 amino acids. Germline assignment: CDR1 MDHEN and CDR2 SYDVKM. Trimming took 6 bases from V and 6 from J; bases not matched to a gene: 4. The CDR3 DNA is TGTGCCAGCAGGCAGACAGGGGGCCATGGCTACACCTTC. This translates into CASRQTGGHGYTF.

This clonotype was counted ten times or more. J is TRBJ1-3 and V is TRBV2; no clear D. The V gene's germline CDR1 is SNHLY and CDR2 FYNNEI. Trimming shortened V by 1 base and J by 0 bases, and 1 base separated the two germline ends. The CDR3 is made up of 13 amino acids. CDR3 region: CASSEGSGNTIYF. The CDR3, as DNA: TGTGCCAGCAGTGAAGGCTCTGGAAACACCATATATTTT. The full variable domain, in which reference TRBV2 and TRBJ1-3 provide the parts outside the CDR3, is EPEVTQTPSHQVTQMGQEVILRCVPISNHLYFYWYRQILGQKVEFLVSFYNNEISEKSEIFDDQFSVERPDGSNFTLKIRSTKLEDSAMYFCASSEGSGNTIYFGEGSWLTVV.

This clonotype was observed a few times. V usage is TRBV5-1 and J usage is TRBJ2-3; 7 bases match TRBD2. Germline CDR1 reads SGHRS; CDR2 reads YFSETQ. V lost 3 bases to trimming and J lost 2 bases; unmatched junction nucleotides: 6. The CDR3 is made up of 15 amino acids. The CDR3 protein is CASSWTSPSTDTQYF. The CDR3 DNA follows: TGCGCCAGCAGCTGGACTAGTCCCTCCACAGATACGCAGTATTTT.

This clonotype was observed many times. V gene TRBV6-5 combines with J gene TRBJ1-6, with D perhaps TRBD1 (6 bases). The CDR3 has 15 amino acids. The germline gives CDR1 MNHEY, CDR2 SVGAGI. Trimming stripped 0 bases from V and 11 bases from J, with 14 bases between. CDR3: CASSYSNGGGTPLHF. CDR3 nucleotide sequence: TGTGCCAGCAGTTACTCGAACGGGGGCGGGACACCCCTCCACTTT.

The sample holds many counts of this clonotype. This chain's CDR3 is CASSFGHLNEQFF. The CDR3, as DNA: TGTGCCAGCAGCTTTGGACACCTCAATGAGCAGTTCTTC. The genes are TRBV5-5 and TRBJ2-1; the D gene is possibly TRBD1 (5 bases). Deletions cut 2 bases from V and 6 bases from J, with 9 bases between. This CDR3 contains 13 residues. The V gene's germline CDR1 is SGHKS and CDR2 YYEKEE (reference sequence).

This clonotype was seen at least ten times. The chain employs TRBV20-1 and TRBJ2-3, with D maybe TRBD2 (5 bases). V shed 3 bases and J shed 5 bases, with 15 bases lying between them. The CDR3 runs 14 residues. Germline CDR1 DFQATT, CDR2 SNEGSKA (reference sequence). The CDR3 loop is CSARTRTVRDTQYF. The CDR3 DNA is TGCAGTGCTAGGACCCGGACTGTAAGAGATACGCAGTATTTT.

This clonotype was recorded many times. The rearrangement links TRBV27 to TRBJ2-1; 10 positions agree with TRBD2. Losses at the gene ends were 6 bases for V and 7 bases for J; bases not matched to a gene: 3. The CDR3 loop spans 13 amino acids. Germline V CDR1 and CDR2: MNHEY, SMNVEV (reference sequence). CDR3 sequence (DNA): TGTGCCAGCAGAGCGGGGGGGCGTAATGAGCAGTTCTTC. Translating gives CASRAGGRNEQFF.

This clonotype was observed many times. CDR3 sequence: CASSQEQGNEQFF. CDR3 nucleotide sequence: TGCGCCAGCAGCCAAGAACAGGGCAATGAGCAGTTCTTC. This chain links TRBV4-3 with TRBJ2-1, with D possibly TRBD1 on 6 matching bases. This CDR3 region has 13 residues. Trimming took 0 bases from V and 6 from J, leaving 6 bases between them. Germline values: CDR1 LGHNA, CDR2 YSLEER.

This clonotype has at least ten counts. The V call is TRBV7-8, the J call TRBJ2-2, with D possibly called TRBD1 or TRBD2 (5 bases each). Germline loops: CDR1 SGHVS, CDR2 FQNEAQ. Trimming took off 6 bases at V and 0 bases at J, with 17 bases between the two ends. The length of the CDR3 is 17 residues. CDR3 DNA sequence: TGTGCCAGCAGGTCCGTGATATGGGGGACGAACACCGGGGAGCTGTTTTTT. Translating it yields CASRSVIWGTNTGELFF.